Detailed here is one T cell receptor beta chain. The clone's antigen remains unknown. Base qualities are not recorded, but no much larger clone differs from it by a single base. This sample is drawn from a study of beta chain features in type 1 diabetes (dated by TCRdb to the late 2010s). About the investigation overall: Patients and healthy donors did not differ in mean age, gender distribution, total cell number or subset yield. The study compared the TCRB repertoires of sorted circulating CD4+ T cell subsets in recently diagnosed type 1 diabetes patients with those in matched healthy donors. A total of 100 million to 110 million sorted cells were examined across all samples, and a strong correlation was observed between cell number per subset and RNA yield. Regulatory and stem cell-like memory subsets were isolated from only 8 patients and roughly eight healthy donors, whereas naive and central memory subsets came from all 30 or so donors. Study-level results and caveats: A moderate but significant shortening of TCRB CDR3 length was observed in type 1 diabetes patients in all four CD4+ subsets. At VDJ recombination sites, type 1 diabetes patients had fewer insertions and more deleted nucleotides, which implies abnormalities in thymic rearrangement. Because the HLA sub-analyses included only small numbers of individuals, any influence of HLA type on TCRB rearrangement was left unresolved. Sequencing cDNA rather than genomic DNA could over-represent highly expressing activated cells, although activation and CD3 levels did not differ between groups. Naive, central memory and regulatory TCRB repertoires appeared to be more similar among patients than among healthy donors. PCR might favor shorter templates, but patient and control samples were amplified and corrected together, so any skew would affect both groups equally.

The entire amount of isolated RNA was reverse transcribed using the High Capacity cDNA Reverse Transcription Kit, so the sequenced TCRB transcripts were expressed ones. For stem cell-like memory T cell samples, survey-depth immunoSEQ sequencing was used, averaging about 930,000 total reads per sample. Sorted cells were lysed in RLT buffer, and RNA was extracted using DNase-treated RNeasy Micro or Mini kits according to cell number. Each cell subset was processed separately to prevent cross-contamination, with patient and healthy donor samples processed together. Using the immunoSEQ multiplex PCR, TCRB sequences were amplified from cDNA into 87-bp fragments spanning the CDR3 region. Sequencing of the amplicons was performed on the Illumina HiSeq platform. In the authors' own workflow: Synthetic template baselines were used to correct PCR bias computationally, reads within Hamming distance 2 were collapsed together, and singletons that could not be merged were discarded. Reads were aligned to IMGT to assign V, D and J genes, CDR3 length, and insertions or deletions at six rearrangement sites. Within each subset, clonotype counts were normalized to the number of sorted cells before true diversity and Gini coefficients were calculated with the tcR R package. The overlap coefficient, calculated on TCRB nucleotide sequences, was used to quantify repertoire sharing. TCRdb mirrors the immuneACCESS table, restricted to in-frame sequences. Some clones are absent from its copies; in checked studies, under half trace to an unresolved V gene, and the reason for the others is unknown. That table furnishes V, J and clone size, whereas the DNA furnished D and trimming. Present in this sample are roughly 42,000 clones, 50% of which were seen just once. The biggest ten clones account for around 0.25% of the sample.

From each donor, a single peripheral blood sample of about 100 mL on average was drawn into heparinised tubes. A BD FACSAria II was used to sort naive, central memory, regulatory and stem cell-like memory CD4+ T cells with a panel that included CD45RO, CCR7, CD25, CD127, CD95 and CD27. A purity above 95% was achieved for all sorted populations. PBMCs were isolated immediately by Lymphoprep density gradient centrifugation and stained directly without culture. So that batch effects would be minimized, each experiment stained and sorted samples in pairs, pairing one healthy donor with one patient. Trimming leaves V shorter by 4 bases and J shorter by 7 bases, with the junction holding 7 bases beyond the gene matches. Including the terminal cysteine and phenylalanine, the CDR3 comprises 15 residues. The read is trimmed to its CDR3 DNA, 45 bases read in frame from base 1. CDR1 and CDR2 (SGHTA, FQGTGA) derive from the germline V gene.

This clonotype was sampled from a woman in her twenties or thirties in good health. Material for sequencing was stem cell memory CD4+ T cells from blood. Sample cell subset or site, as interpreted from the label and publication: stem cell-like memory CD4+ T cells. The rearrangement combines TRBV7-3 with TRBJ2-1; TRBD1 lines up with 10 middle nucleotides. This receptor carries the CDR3 CASSSGQGLANEQFF. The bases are TGTGCCAGCAGCTCGGGACAGGGGTTAGCAAATGAGCAGTTCTTC. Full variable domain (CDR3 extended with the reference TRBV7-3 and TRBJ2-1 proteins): GAGVSQTPSNKVTEKGKYVELRCDPISGHTALYWYRQSLGQGPEFLIYFQGTGAADDSGLPNDRFFAVRPEGSVSTLKIQRTERGDSAVYLCASSSGQGLANEQFFGPGTRLTVL.